Following are 22 T cell receptor beta chains from one sample sequenced in a study of OX40 agonist ivuxolimab in advanced cancers. Assay: immunoSEQ multiplex PCR; the TCRdb copy retains only in-frame clones and omits some. This table has 70,000 or so clones, more than 80% appearing once. The sample was CD4+ or CD8+ T cells sorted from blood, taken in a trial of the OX40 agonist ivuxolimab. All receptors derive from an adult with an advanced solid tumor such as melanoma, head and neck, liver or kidney cancer.

This clone has only one observation. The rearrangement links TRBV6-5 to TRBJ2-5, with D uncertain. The CDR3 has 13 residues. Germline V gene data show CDR1 as MNHEY and CDR2 as SVGAGI. Trimming took off 5 bases at V and 1 base at J, with 8 bases between the two ends. The chain's CDR3 is CASSQTPQETQYF. CDR3 nucleotide sequence: TGTGCCAGCAGTCAGACGCCCCAAGAGACCCAGTACTTC.

The chain has TRBV9 and TRBJ2-5; 9 nucleotides match TRBD1. Germline V gene sequence: CDR1 SGDLS, CDR2 YYNGEE. The CDR3 spans 14 residues. The V and J ends lost 6 bases and 5 bases, in that order; junction bases with no gene match: 8. The CDR3 here is CASNPDRGGETQYF. The CDR3 DNA sequence: TGTGCCAGCAACCCGGACAGGGGTGGGGAGACCCAGTACTTC.

The chain couples TRBV6-5 to TRBJ1-2; tentative D call: TRBD1 (5 bases). The CDR3 is 14 amino acids. V was pared by 8 bases and J by 5 bases, with 18 bases between. The germline V gene has CDR1 MNHEY and CDR2 SVGAGI. CDR3 residues: CASRGDGRKYGYTF. CDR3 nucleotide sequence: TGTGCCAGCCGGGGGGACGGCCGCAAGTATGGCTACACCTTC.

The chain has TRBV14 and TRBJ1-1; 7 bases match TRBD1. V was pared by 4 bases and J by 0 bases, with 5 bases of the junction left unmatched. Per germline, CDR1 SGHDN and CDR2 FVKESK. The CDR3 sequence is 15 residues long. The CDR3 DNA reads TGTGCCAGCAGCCGATTAGACAGGGTGAACACTGAAGCTTTCTTT. Translated, it gives CASSRLDRVNTEAFF.

This clone was seen only once. V usage is TRBV6-4 and J usage is TRBJ1-1; 8 bases match TRBD1. The V gene's germline CDR1 is MRHNA and CDR2 SNTAGT. The CDR3 is 14 amino acids. V was pared by 6 bases and J by 1 base, with 4 bases of the junction left unmatched. The CDR3 DNA is TGTGCCAGCAGGACAGGGGCGGGGAACACTGAAGCTTTCTTT. It yields the protein CASRTGAGNTEAFF.

V gene TRBV7-6 combines with J gene TRBJ2-2; D is undetermined. Trimming took 5 bases from V and 2 from J, leaving 18 bases between them. CDR1 and CDR2 (germline): SGHVS, FNYEAQ. This CDR3 region has 17 residues. The CDR3 DNA reads TGTGCCAGCAGCCTCAGTTCTCAACCACTCAACACCGGGGAGCTGTTTTTT. It translates to CASSLSSQPLNTGELFF.

The chain links TRBV6-6 to TRBJ1-1; TRBD1 aligns across 9 bases. J gave up 5 bases and V 5 bases, and 6 bases lay outside the gene matches. The CDR3 has 14 residues. CDR1 and CDR2 from the germline V gene are MNHNY and SVGAGI (reference sequence). CDR3 residues: CASSTTGGPTEAFF. The CDR3, as DNA: TGTGCCAGCAGTACTACAGGGGGCCCTACTGAAGCTTTCTTT.

The sample holds a few counts of this clone. The chain employs TRBV2 and TRBJ2-5; D might be TRBD2 (6 bases). In germline, CDR1 is SNHLY, CDR2 FYNNEI. Trimming stripped 8 bases from V and 5 bases from J, with 21 bases between. The CDR3 is made up of 15 amino acids. CDR3 DNA sequence: TGTGCCAGCTGCCGGGACGGGGGTTTTCGTGAGACCCAGTACTTC. It specifies CASCRDGGFRETQYF.

This clone was observed a few times. The chain has TRBV12-5 and TRBJ2-5; 10 bases agree with TRBD2. Germline V gene data show CDR1 as LGHNT and CDR2 as FRNRAP. The junction had 9 bases not matched to a gene; V was cut back by 2 bases and J by 0 bases. The CDR3 contains 18 residues. The CDR3 here is CASGLTSPGLAYQETQYF. The CDR3 coding sequence is TGTGCTAGTGGTTTGACCTCGCCGGGACTAGCGTACCAAGAGACCCAGTACTTC.

This clone is deemed medium-sized (0.01 to 0.1%). The chain couples TRBV6-5 to TRBJ2-7; 9 nucleotides agree with TRBD2. Germline CDR1 is MNHEY and CDR2 is SVGAGI. V was pared by 10 bases and J by 1 base, with 11 bases of the junction left unmatched. The CDR3 is 15 residues long. The CDR3 reads CATYGGSGGSYEQYF. The CDR3 DNA sequence: TGTGCCACCTACGGGGGGAGCGGGGGGTCCTACGAGCAGTACTTC.

This clone was found a few times. The chain carries TRBV19 and TRBJ1-4, with no clear D. Trimming stripped 2 bases from V and 5 bases from J, with 3 bases between. This CDR3 contains 12 residues. In germline, CDR1 is LNHDA, CDR2 SQIVND (reference sequence). The CDR3 coding sequence is TGTGCCAGTAGTATACGCAATGAAAAACTGTTTTTT. Its protein product is CASSIRNEKLFF.

Notes on this clone: Within the sample, other DNA sequences also encode this same CDR3. This sequence joins TRBV28 and TRBJ1-5; D unresolved. Germline CDR1 reads MDHEN; CDR2 reads SYDVKM. V lost 2 bases and J lost 2, with 10 bases in between. The CDR3 runs 15 residues. This CDR3 reads CASSLPGSRNQPQHF. The CDR3, as DNA: TGTGCCAGCAGTTTACCGGGTTCGCGCAATCAGCCCCAGCATTTT.

The chain has TRBV9 and TRBJ2-1; TRBD2 agrees at 8 bases. Looked up from germline, CDR1 is SGDLS and CDR2 is YYNGEE. The CDR3 totals 17 residues. V lost 0 bases to trimming and J lost 3 bases; unmatched junction nucleotides: 8. The CDR3 DNA reads TGTGCCAGCAGCGTAGGTCCGGGACTAGGGGTCTACAATGAGCAGTTCTTC. Translating gives CASSVGPGLGVYNEQFF.

CDR3 nucleotide sequence: TGTGCCAGCTCACCACCACGTCCAGGGGCCTACGAGCAGTACTTC. This translates into CASSPPRPGAYEQYF. This chain uses TRBV18 with TRBJ2-7; D possibly corresponds to TRBD1 (6 bases). Germline V gives CDR1 KGHSH, CDR2 LQKENI. With 0 bases removed from V and 2 bases from J, the gap between germline ends came to 11 bases. The CDR3 consists of 15 residues.

The chain has TRBV7-9 and TRBJ2-3; D might be TRBD2 (5 bases). Germline V lookup: CDR1 SEHNR, CDR2 FQNEAQ (reference sequence). Trimming pared 6 bases from V and 0 bases from J, leaving 16 bases between. The CDR3 is made up of 16 amino acids. CDR3 sequence: CASRDPLAHSTDTQYF. The CDR3 DNA is TGTGCCAGCAGGGACCCGCTAGCCCATAGCACAGATACGCAGTATTTT.

The chain carries TRBV19 and TRBJ1-4; 8 bases map to TRBD1. This CDR3 is built from 16 residues. Trimming cost V 3 bases and J 4 bases; bases outside gene matches: 7. CDR1 LNHDA and CDR2 SQIVND come from the germline V gene (reference sequence). CDR3 region: CASSMWRTGSNEKLFF. In DNA, the CDR3 is TGTGCCAGTAGTATGTGGAGGACAGGGAGTAATGAAAAACTGTTTTTT.

The rearrangement joins TRBV5-4 to TRBJ2-4; unclear D gene. This CDR3 has 17 residues. V shed 2 bases and J shed 0 bases, with 15 bases lying between them. Germline V gene data show CDR1 as SGHNT and CDR2 as YYREEE (reference sequence). The CDR3 sequence is CASSFAQALLAKNIQYF. In DNA form, the CDR3 reads TGTGCCAGCAGCTTTGCTCAGGCCTTGTTAGCCAAAAACATTCAGTACTTC.

The genes are TRBV29-1 and TRBJ2-1; 9 nucleotides agree with TRBD1. This CDR3 region has 15 residues. Germline V gene sequence: CDR1 SQVTM, CDR2 ANQGSEA. Unmatched junction bases numbered 11, after V lost 3 bases and J lost 8 bases. The CDR3 protein is CSVDLLQGAFYEQFF. The DNA of the CDR3 is TGCAGCGTTGATCTACTACAGGGGGCGTTCTATGAGCAGTTCTTC.

This chain uses TRBV4-1 with TRBJ1-5, with TRBD1 as a possible D gene (6 bases). Trimming removed 1 base at V and 2 bases at J, with 15 bases between. CDR1 is MGHRA, CDR2 YSYEKL, per germline. The CDR3 sequence is 17 residues long. The CDR3 bases are TGCGCCAGCAGCCAAGTTTATTCAGGGGCCGGCAATCAGCCCCAGCATTTT. As protein: CASSQVYSGAGNQPQHF.

The V call is TRBV5-1, the J call TRBJ2-1; 11 nucleotides line up with TRBD2. CDR1 and CDR2 from the germline V gene are SGHRS and YFSETQ. The CDR3 runs 14 residues. V shed 5 bases, J shed 7 bases, and the junction held 5 bases outside the gene matches. The CDR3 sequence: CASRLAGGPNEQFF. Written as DNA, the CDR3 is TGCGCCAGCAGGTTAGCGGGGGGGCCGAATGAGCAGTTCTTC.

This chain links TRBV7-9 with TRBJ2-3, with 7 bases fitting TRBD2. The CDR3 runs to 15 residues. J gave up 1 base and V 3 bases, and 4 bases lay outside the gene matches. Germline V gene sequence: CDR1 SEHNR, CDR2 FQNEAQ (reference sequence). Here the CDR3 reads CASSFGGDGTDTQYF. Written as DNA, the CDR3 is TGTGCCAGCAGCTTTGGGGGGGATGGCACAGATACGCAGTATTTT. Full variable domain (rest looked up from reference TRBV7-9 and TRBJ2-3): DTGVSQNPRHKITKRGQNVTFRCDPISEHNRLYWYRQTLGQGPEFLTYFQNEAQLEKSRLLSDRFSAERPKGSFSTLEIQRTEQGDSAMYLCASSFGGDGTDTQYFGPGTRLTVL.

The rearrangement uses TRBV6-1 and TRBJ1-2, with D perhaps TRBD1 (5 bases). Deletions cut 1 base from V and 2 bases from J, with 11 bases between. Germline-derived CDR1 and CDR2 are MNHNS and SASEGT. This CDR3 has 15 residues. The CDR3 DNA reads as TGTGCCAGCAGTGAAGAAAGGGGAGGGAACTATGGCTACACCTTC. Residues: CASSEERGGNYGYTF.